The rows below give T cell receptor beta chains drawn from one sample of a study of T-cell reconstitution after alpha-beta-depleted transplantation in children. TCRdb re-called the PCR reads with MiXCR, one entry per CDR3 protein. In the table there are 700,000 to 950,000 distinct CDR3 sequences, roughly 15% of which are singletons. The input for sequencing was PBMCs, mostly from graft donor cells, taken 360 days after TCRalphabeta/CD19-depleted stem cell transplant. Source of these receptors: a male patient younger than 18 who had a stem cell transplant for acute lymphoblastic leukemia, so the T cells may come from the graft donor. The CDR3 runs from the conserved cysteine through the conserved F or W. Each record gives: D gene, clone size, J gene, V gene, CDR3 protein, CDR3 DNA. D genes are given only for firm matches. The size field is filled for only some rows; it gives once, few, many or a size class.

TRBD1,NA,TRBJ2-2,TRBV12-3/TRBV12-4,CASRPDRGNTGELFF,TGTGCCAGCAGACCCGACAGGGGAAACACCGGGGAGCTGTTTTTT
NA,NA,TRBJ1-4,TRBV7-2,CASSPKRLLLSEKLFF,TGTGCCAGCAGCCCAAAAAGACTCCTTCTGTCCGAAAAACTGTTTTTT
TRBD2,many,TRBJ2-2,TRBV3-1,CASGGLADTGELFF,TGTGCCAGCGGAGGACTAGCGGACACCGGGGAGCTGTTTTTT
NA,many,TRBJ2-5,TRBV12-3/TRBV12-4,CASTPGVPETQYF,TGTGCCAGCACTCCAGGGGTTCCAGAGACCCAGTACTTC
NA,few,TRBJ2-1,TRBV7-3,CASSLTQGMGEQFF,TGTGCCAGCAGCTTAACCCAGGGGATGGGTGAGCAGTTCTTC
NA,few,TRBJ2-7,TRBV5-5,CASMHEVSYEQYF,TGTGCCAGCATGCACGAGGTTTCCTACGAGCAGTACTTC
TRBD1,few,TRBJ1-4,TRBV20-1,CSARDLALSRGIGEKLFF,TGCAGTGCTAGAGATTTGGCCCTCAGCAGGGGGATTGGTGAAAAACTGTTTTTT
NA,few,TRBJ2-7,TRBV5-6,CASSPGDIMNEQYF,TGTGCCAGCAGCCCGGGGGACATCATGAACGAGCAGTACTTC
TRBD1,many,TRBJ2-3,TRBV20-1,CSARDSSTDTQYF,TGCAGTGCTCGGGACAGTAGCACAGATACGCAGTATTTT
NA,many,TRBJ1-6,TRBV2,CASSEDGPSPLHF,TGTGCCAGCAGTGAGGACGGCCCTTCACCCCTCCACTTT
NA,NA,TRBJ2-1,TRBV5-1,CASSLDQPSDNEQFF,TGCGCCAGCAGCTTGGATCAGCCCTCTGATAATGAGCAGTTCTTC
NA,NA,TRBJ2-3,TRBV19,CASTTMGEITDTQYF,TGTGCCAGTACCACGATGGGGGAAATCACAGATACGCAGTATTTT
NA,NA,TRBJ2-7,TRBV27,CAASSGYEQYF,TGTGCCGCGAGTTCGGGGTACGAGCAGTACTTC
NA,few,TRBJ2-1,TRBV12-3/TRBV12-4,CASRIPGTNNEQFF,TGTGCCAGCCGTATCCCGGGAACGAACAATGAGCAGTTCTTC
NA,NA,TRBJ2-7,TRBV7-6,CASSFGALPAYEQYF,TGTGCCAGCAGCTTTGGTGCTCTCCCGGCCTACGAGCAGTACTTC
TRBD1,NA,TRBJ2-2,TRBV5-5,CASSPGQGFFAGELFF,TGTGCCAGCAGCCCAGGACAGGGATTTTTTGCCGGGGAGCTGTTTTTT
NA,few,TRBJ2-4,TRBV7-9,CASRPRGEDIQYF,TGTGCCAGCAGGCCCCGGGGTGAGGACATTCAGTACTTC
NA,NA,TRBJ1-2,TRBV3-1,CASSQDIYGYTF,TGTGCCAGCAGCCAAGACATCTATGGCTACACCTTC
NA,NA,TRBJ2-7,TRBV29-1,CSVGWKAGEQYF,TGCAGCGTTGGTTGGAAAGCCGGCGAGCAGTACTTC
NA,NA,TRBJ2-7,TRBV12-3/TRBV12-4,CASKWGSSYEQYF,TGTGCCAGCAAGTGGGGTAGCTCCTACGAGCAGTACTTC
TRBD2,NA,TRBJ2-5,TRBV5-1,CASSPSRLAGVETQYF,TGCGCCAGCAGCCCGTCTCGACTAGCGGGAGTGGAGACCCAGTACTTC
TRBD1,NA,TRBJ1-5,TRBV20-1,CSARAGYVTGRDQPQHF,TGCAGTGCTAGAGCCGGTTATGTGACAGGGAGAGATCAGCCCCAGCATTTT
NA,once,TRBJ2-7,TRBV5-1,CASSMGGEQYF,TGCGCCAGCAGCATGGGAGGCGAGCAGTACTTC
NA,few,TRBJ2-3,TRBV27,CASRGGNTQYF,TGTGCCAGCAGGGGCGGAAATACGCAGTATTTT
TRBD2,NA,TRBJ2-1,TRBV29-1,CSFRAGVSYNEQFF,TGCAGCTTCCGAGCGGGAGTATCCTACAATGAGCAGTTCTTC
TRBD2,NA,TRBJ2-4,TRBV5-5,CASSLWREVQNIQYF,TGTGCCAGCAGCTTATGGCGGGAGGTACAAAACATTCAGTACTTC
TRBD2,NA,TRBJ2-7,TRBV5-1,CASSLELAAFSYEQYF,TGCGCCAGCAGCTTGGAACTAGCGGCGTTCTCCTACGAGCAGTACTTC
NA,NA,TRBJ2-7,TRBV20-1,CSARGRTVDSYEQYF,TGCAGTGCTAGAGGGAGGACGGTAGACTCCTACGAGCAGTACTTC
TRBD1,many,TRBJ1-4,TRBV12-3/TRBV12-4,CASSFPGGKLFF,TGTGCCAGCAGTTTTCCAGGGGGAAAACTGTTTTTT
TRBD2,few,TRBJ2-1,TRBV4-2,CASSVRGKQFF,TGTGCCAGCAGCGTGCGGGGGAAGCAGTTCTTC
NA,NA,TRBJ2-7,TRBV12-3/TRBV12-4,CASSFGQLAYEQYF,TGTGCCAGCAGTTTCGGGCAGCTAGCCTACGAGCAGTACTTC
TRBD2,NA,TRBJ2-5,TRBV12-3/TRBV12-4,CASSLHGGETQYF,TGTGCCAGCAGTCTACACGGGGGGGAGACCCAGTACTTC
TRBD2,few,TRBJ2-5,TRBV5-1,CASSLAGTRIETQYF,TGCGCCAGCAGCTTGGCCGGGACTAGGATAGAGACCCAGTACTTC
TRBD2,few,TRBJ2-3,TRBV27,CASSILAGVTDTQYF,TGTGCCAGCAGTATTCTAGCGGGAGTTACAGATACGCAGTATTTT
NA,few,TRBJ1-2,TRBV7-9,CASSLALGRRDYGYTF,TGTGCCAGCAGCTTAGCGCTCGGCAGGCGGGACTATGGCTACACCTTC
TRBD2,NA,TRBJ2-7,TRBV11-1,CASSQNSGDIEEQYF,TGTGCCAGCAGCCAGAATAGCGGGGACATAGAGGAGCAGTACTTC
NA,few,TRBJ2-1,TRBV4-1,CASRGLVANPVYNEQFF,TGCGCCAGCAGAGGACTTGTAGCCAATCCCGTCTACAATGAGCAGTTCTTC
NA,few,TRBJ2-7,TRBV5-1,CASSLSEIDSGEQYF,TGCGCCAGCAGCTTGTCGGAGATCGATTCCGGCGAGCAGTACTTC
TRBD2,NA,TRBJ2-7,TRBV7-2,CASSLSLAGAYEQYF,TGTGCCAGCAGCTTAAGTCTAGCGGGAGCATATGAGCAGTACTTC
TRBD2,few,TRBJ2-7,TRBV10-3,CAISASPGLAGGDSYEQYF,TGTGCCATCAGTGCCTCGCCGGGACTAGCGGGGGGAGACTCCTACGAGCAGTACTTC
NA,few,TRBJ2-3,TRBV2,CASSEAPPGTDTQYF,TGTGCCAGCAGTGAAGCCCCCCCCGGCACAGATACGCAGTATTTT
NA,NA,TRBJ2-7,TRBV7-6,CASGEVHYEQYF,TGTGCCAGCGGGGAAGTCCACTACGAGCAGTACTTC
NA,NA,TRBJ2-1,TRBV25-1,CASAPAGSSYNEQFF,TGTGCCTCGGCTCCAGCGGGCAGCTCCTACAATGAGCAGTTCTTC
TRBD1,few,TRBJ1-5,TRBV4-1,CASSRGQGRSNQPQHF,TGCGCCAGCAGCCGAGGACAGGGGAGGAGCAATCAGCCCCAGCATTTT
TRBD1,NA,TRBJ1-5,TRBV15,CATSSTGWESQPQHF,TGTGCCACCAGCTCGACAGGGTGGGAAAGCCAGCCCCAGCATTTT
NA,NA,TRBJ2-5,TRBV15,CATSRGAGTQETQYF,TGTGCCACCAGCAGAGGGGCCGGGACCCAAGAGACCCAGTACTTC
TRBD1,many,TRBJ2-2,TRBV27,CASSSRDRDREELFF,TGTGCCAGCAGTTCCCGGGACAGGGACCGAGAGGAGCTGTTTTTT
TRBD2,few,TRBJ2-3,TRBV9,CASSFGTSGGDGGLTDTQYF,TGTGCCAGCAGCTTCGGGACTAGCGGGGGGGACGGGGGCCTTACAGATACGCAGTATTTT
NA,few,TRBJ2-7,TRBV5-1,CASSLREQGEQYF,TGCGCCAGCAGCTTAAGAGAGCAGGGCGAGCAGTACTTC
NA,NA,TRBJ1-5,TRBV19,CASRPNRANQPQHF,TGTGCCAGTAGACCCAACAGGGCCAATCAGCCCCAGCATTTT
NA,NA,TRBJ2-1,TRBV7-2,CASSLAHHTPSNEQFF,TGTGCCAGCAGCTTAGCCCACCATACCCCATCCAATGAGCAGTTCTTC
TRBD2,few,TRBJ2-7,TRBV4-1,CASSHPPVAGEQYF,TGCGCCAGCAGCCACCCACCTGTAGCGGGGGAGCAGTACTTC
TRBD1,many,TRBJ2-7,TRBV24-1,CATSARGQGKDYEQYF,TGTGCCACCAGTGCCCGGGGACAGGGAAAGGATTACGAGCAGTACTTC
TRBD2,NA,TRBJ2-7,TRBV4-1,CASSQVSGLAGVEQYF,TGCGCCAGCAGCCAAGTCTCCGGACTAGCGGGAGTTGAGCAGTACTTC
TRBD1,few,TRBJ2-7,TRBV13,CASSLAWGQGYEQYF,TGTGCCAGCAGCTTAGCCTGGGGACAGGGTTACGAGCAGTACTTC
NA,few,TRBJ2-7,TRBV5-5,CASSLAGRDPYEQYF,TGTGCCAGCAGCTTGGCCGGCAGGGACCCCTACGAGCAGTACTTC
NA,NA,TRBJ2-7,TRBV27,CASRYRASYEQYF,TGTGCCAGCAGGTACAGGGCGTCCTACGAGCAGTACTTC
NA,NA,TRBJ2-2,TRBV3-1,CASTPWTANTGELFF,TGTGCCAGCACCCCCTGGACGGCTAACACCGGGGAGCTGTTTTTT
NA,NA,TRBJ2-5,TRBV7-8,CASSFMRLGIETQYF,TGTGCCAGCAGCTTTATGCGACTAGGTATAGAGACCCAGTACTTC